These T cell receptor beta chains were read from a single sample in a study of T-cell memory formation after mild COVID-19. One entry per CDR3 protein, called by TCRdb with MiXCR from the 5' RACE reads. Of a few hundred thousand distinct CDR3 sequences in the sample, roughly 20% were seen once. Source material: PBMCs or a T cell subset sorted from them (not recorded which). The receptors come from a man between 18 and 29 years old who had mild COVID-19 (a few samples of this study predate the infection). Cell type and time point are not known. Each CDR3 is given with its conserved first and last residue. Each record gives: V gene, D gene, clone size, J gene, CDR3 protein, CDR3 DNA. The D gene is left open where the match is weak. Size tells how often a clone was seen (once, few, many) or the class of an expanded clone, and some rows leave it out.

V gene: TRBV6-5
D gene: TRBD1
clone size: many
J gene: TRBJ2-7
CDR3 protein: CASRPSGQGFYEQYF
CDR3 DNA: TGTGCCAGCAGACCTTCCGGACAGGGGTTCTACGAGCAGTACTTC

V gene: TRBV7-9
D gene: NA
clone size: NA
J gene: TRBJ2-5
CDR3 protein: CASSFWTGRQETQYF
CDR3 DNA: TGTGCCAGCAGCTTTTGGACTGGAAGACAAGAGACCCAGTACTTC

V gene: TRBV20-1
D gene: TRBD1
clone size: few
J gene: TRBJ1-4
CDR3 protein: CSATTGGIEKLFF
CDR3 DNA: TGCAGTGCTACCACAGGGGGCATTGAAAAACTGTTTTTT

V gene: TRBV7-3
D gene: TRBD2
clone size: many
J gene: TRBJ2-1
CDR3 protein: CASSSLAGGPAEQFF
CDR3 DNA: TGTGCCAGCAGCTCTTTAGCGGGGGGGCCCGCTGAGCAGTTCTTC

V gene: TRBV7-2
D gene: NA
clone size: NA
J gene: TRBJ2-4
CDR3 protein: CASRGGLAKNIQYF
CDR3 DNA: TGTGCCAGCAGGGGGGGACTAGCCAAAAACATTCAGTACTTC

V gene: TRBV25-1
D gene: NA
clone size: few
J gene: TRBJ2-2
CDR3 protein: CASSPRTENTGELFF
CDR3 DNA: TGTGCCAGCAGTCCTCGGACTGAGAACACCGGGGAGCTGTTTTTT

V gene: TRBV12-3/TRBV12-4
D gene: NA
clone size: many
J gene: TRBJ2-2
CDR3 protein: CASTQSANTGELFF
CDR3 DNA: TGTGCCAGCACCCAATCAGCGAACACCGGGGAGCTGTTTTTT

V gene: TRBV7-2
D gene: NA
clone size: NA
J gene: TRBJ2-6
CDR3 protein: CASSPTGGSGANVLTF
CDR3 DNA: TGTGCCAGCAGCCCGACCGGGGGTTCAGGGGCCAACGTCCTGACTTTC

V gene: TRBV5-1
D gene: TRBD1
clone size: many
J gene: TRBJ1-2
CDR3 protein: CASSPGQGNYGYTF
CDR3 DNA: TGCGCCAGCAGCCCGGGACAGGGGAACTATGGCTACACCTTC

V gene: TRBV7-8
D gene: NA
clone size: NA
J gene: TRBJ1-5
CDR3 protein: CASSSRALNTNQPQHF
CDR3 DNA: TGTGCCAGCAGCTCTAGGGCCCTGAATACCAATCAGCCCCAGCATTTT

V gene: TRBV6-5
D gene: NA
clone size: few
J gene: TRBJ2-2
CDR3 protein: CASSYQIGTGELFF
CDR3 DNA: TGTGCCAGCAGTTACCAGATAGGCACCGGGGAGCTGTTTTTT

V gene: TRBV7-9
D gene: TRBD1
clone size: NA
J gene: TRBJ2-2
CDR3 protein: CASSLRRTGANTGELFF
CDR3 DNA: TGTGCCAGCAGCCTCAGGCGGACAGGAGCGAACACCGGGGAGCTGTTTTTT

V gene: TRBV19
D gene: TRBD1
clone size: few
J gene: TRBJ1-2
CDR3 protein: CASSTLLTGNRYGYTF
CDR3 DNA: TGTGCCAGTAGTACCCTACTGACAGGGAATAGATATGGCTACACCTTC